These 29 T cell receptor beta chains came from one sample sequenced in a study of blood T cells in healthy people across ages. PCR was performed a second time for roughly 6 to 12 cycles using a sample-barcoded 5' primer and a J-beta primer mix. TCRdb redid the calling of the 5' RACE reads with MiXCR, one entry per CDR3 protein. The table includes about 1.8 million distinct CDR3 sequences, roughly 52% detected once. Sequencing was performed on blood. The receptors originated from a woman aged 40 to 50 in good health.

This clonotype appeared a few times. V is TRBV3-1 and J is TRBJ2-1; no definite D call. Per germline, CDR1 LGHDT and CDR2 YNNKEL (reference sequence). V gave up 1 base and J gave up 5 bases, with 12 bases separating them. This CDR3 is 15 amino acids long. The CDR3 sequence: CASSQVFRRNNEQFF. The CDR3 DNA follows: TGTGCCAGCAGCCAAGTTTTCCGCAGGAACAATGAGCAGTTCTTC.

This clonotype showed up just a few times. CDR3 sequence (DNA): TGCAGTGCCGAAAGCGGGGGGCAGCCATACAATGAGCAGTTCTTC. Translated, it gives CSAESGGQPYNEQFF. The chain combines TRBV20-1 with TRBJ2-1; 9 bases map to TRBD2. The trim removed 6 bases at V and 4 bases at J, leaving 10 bases unmatched. This CDR3 comprises 15 residues. Germline values: CDR1 DFQATT, CDR2 SNEGSKA (reference sequence).

This chain uses TRBV20-1 with TRBJ1-2; no firm D call. Germline V gene data show CDR1 as DFQATT and CDR2 as SNEGSKA (reference sequence). With 0 bases removed from V and 5 bases from J, the gap between germline ends came to 10 bases. This CDR3 contains 13 residues. In DNA, the CDR3 is TGCAGTGCTAGAGATTTAGGCGGATATGGCTACACCTTC. Protein: CSARDLGGYGYTF.

In DNA, the CDR3 is TGTGCCAGCAGCTTATGGCAGCGCGAGACCCAGTACTTC. Translating it yields CASSLWQRETQYF. The chain is built from TRBV7-2 and TRBJ2-5, with unresolved D. Germline CDR1 is SGHTA and CDR2 is FQGNSA. V was trimmed by 2 bases and J by 5 bases, leaving 9 bases between them. The CDR3 covers 13 residues.

This clonotype was recorded a few times. V and J are TRBV5-1 and TRBJ2-1; a possible D gene is TRBD2 (6 bases). The CDR3 has 17 residues. With 5 bases removed from V and 3 bases from J, the gap between germline ends came to 21 bases. Germline CDR1 reads SGHRS; CDR2 reads YFSETQ. CDR3 in DNA: TGCGCCAGCAGTCCCGGACTACCCCTTTCCTTCTACAATGAGCAGTTCTTC. This encodes CASSPGLPLSFYNEQFF.

The chain combines TRBV14 with TRBJ2-1, with 7 bases lining up with TRBD2. The CDR3 is 16 residues long. Germline trimming cut 7 bases from V and 7 bases from J; bases unmatched to any gene: 16. The germline V gene encodes CDR1 SGHDN and CDR2 FVKESK. CDR3 bases: TGTGCCAGCAACCCACGGGGAACTAGCGATACGAATGAGCAGTTCTTC. It codes for CASNPRGTSDTNEQFF.

The rearrangement uses TRBV20-1 and TRBJ2-5; D gene uncertain. Germline V gives CDR1 DFQATT, CDR2 SNEGSKA (reference sequence). The V end lost 5 bases, the J end lost 1 base, and 26 bases lay between the germline ends. The CDR3 covers 18 residues. Written as DNA, the CDR3 is TGCAGTGCTTCATCGATACCGGGCTTGCAAGTGGGCCAAGAGACCCAGTACTTC. Protein sequence: CSASSIPGLQVGQETQYF.

To note about this clonotype: The germline gene is not matched at one end of the junction; a read error may be the cause. The chain employs TRBV27 and TRBJ1-1; perhaps TRBD1 as D (6 bases). The CDR3 spans 15 residues. Germline CDR1 is MNHEY and CDR2 is SMNVEV (reference sequence). CDR3 sequence reads: CTSRYDSKRQVEAFF. The CDR3 bases are TGTACCAGCCGCTATGATTCGAAGAGACAGGTTGAAGCTTTCTTT.

This clonotype was counted a few times. The V gene is TRBV29-1, the J gene TRBJ2-1; no definite D call. Trimming pared 1 base from V and 1 base from J, leaving 14 bases between. The length of the CDR3 is 16 residues. The germline CDR1 and CDR2 sequences are SQVTM and ANQGSEA. The CDR3 nucleotides are TGCAGCGTTGAAGGCGGTACAGAGCGTTCCTACAATGAGCAGTTCTTC. This translates into CSVEGGTERSYNEQFF.

In this sample, this clonotype turned up a few times. The chain is built from TRBV5-5 and TRBJ2-1, with TRBD2 matching over 14 bases. The CDR3 spans 17 residues. V was pared by 4 bases and J by 5 bases, with 8 bases of the junction left unmatched. CDR1 and CDR2 (germline): SGHKS, YYEKEE (reference sequence). The CDR3 sequence: CASSLRLAGGIHNEQFF. The CDR3 DNA reads TGTGCCAGCAGCCTCCGACTAGCGGGGGGGATTCACAATGAGCAGTTCTTC.

This chain links TRBV12-5 with TRBJ2-3; 9 bases match TRBD2. The trim removed 6 bases at V and 4 bases at J, leaving 8 bases unmatched. The CDR3 contains 15 residues. CDR1 and CDR2 from the germline V gene are LGHNT and FRNRAP. This CDR3 is CASGSRAGGPDTQYF. For the CDR3, the DNA is TGTGCTAGTGGAAGCAGAGCGGGGGGACCAGATACGCAGTATTTT.

This clonotype showed up just a few times. This chain uses TRBV12-3 or TRBV12-4 with TRBJ2-7; weak D call: TRBD2 (5 bases). Trimming pared 2 bases from V and 2 bases from J, leaving 19 bases between. The CDR3 covers 17 residues. The CDR3 loop reads CASSLKVGGSGTYEQYF. DNA of the CDR3: TGTGCCAGCAGTTTAAAGGTCGGTGGGAGTGGAACCTACGAGCAGTACTTC.

The CDR3 DNA reads TGTGCCAGCAGTTTTCCCGGGGCTGGCGGCGAGACCCAGTACTTC. It codes for CASSFPGAGGETQYF. The V and J genes are TRBV28 and TRBJ2-5, with D perhaps assigned TRBD1 or TRBD2 (5 bases each). Trimming removed 3 bases at V and 5 bases at J, with 16 bases between. The V gene's germline CDR1 is MDHEN and CDR2 SYDVKM. This CDR3 is built from 15 residues.

The J gene is TRBJ1-5, the V gene TRBV7-9, with D perhaps matching TRBD1 (5 bases). Looked up from germline, CDR1 is SEHNR and CDR2 is FQNEAQ (reference sequence). With 1 base removed from V and 0 bases from J, the gap between germline ends came to 16 bases. The CDR3 loop spans 18 amino acids. CDR3: CASSLGGRGGSSNQPQHF. DNA for the CDR3: TGTGCCAGCAGCTTAGGTGGGAGGGGAGGAAGTAGCAATCAGCCCCAGCATTTT.

This chain connects TRBV6-2 or TRBV6-3 to TRBJ2-6; D unclear. Trimming took 3 bases from V and 4 from J, leaving 7 bases between them. This CDR3 comprises 14 residues. Germline CDR1 and CDR2: MNHEY and SVGEGT. CDR3 in DNA: TGTGCCAGCAGTTATGCGGTCGGGGCCAACGTCCTGACTTTC. Amino acids: CASSYAVGANVLTF.

The rearrangement links TRBV7-9 to TRBJ2-3; D unclear. V lost 5 bases and J 10 bases, leaving 13 bases between the germline ends. CDR1 and CDR2 (germline): SEHNR, FQNEAQ (reference sequence). The CDR3 sequence is 12 residues long. In DNA form, the CDR3 reads TGTGCCAGCAGCCCAGAAGGGTATCCGCAGTATTTT. Protein: CASSPEGYPQYF.

To note about this clonotype: One end of the junction does not line up with germline, which may come from a read error. V and J are TRBV4-2 and TRBJ2-1; 12 nucleotides agree with TRBD2. The CDR3 is 16 residues long. Germline-derived CDR1 and CDR2 are LGHNA and YNFKEQ. The CDR3: CASSPRLAGDYNVQFF. The CDR3 coding sequence is TGTGCCAGCAGCCCCAGACTAGCGGGGGATTACAATGTGCAGTTCTTC.

This clonotype was seen a handful of times. The chain links TRBV4-2 to TRBJ2-1; D is possibly TRBD1 (6 bases). V gave up 4 bases and J gave up 9 bases, with 13 bases separating them. Germline V CDR1 and CDR2: LGHNA, YNFKEQ. CDR3 length equals 13 residues. The CDR3 DNA reads as TGTGCCAGCAGCCGAGAACAGGGTGGTGAGCAGTTCTTC. Its translation: CASSREQGGEQFF.

Of note for this clonotype: Being one base from a much bigger clone, this may be a read error. The chain couples TRBV6-5 to TRBJ1-2; D possibly corresponds to TRBD1 (5 bases). This CDR3 contains 15 residues. Deletions cut 4 bases from V and 1 base from J, with 13 bases between. Germline loops: CDR1 MNHEY, CDR2 SVGAGI. The CDR3: CASSCSGMLNYGYTF. CDR3 sequence (DNA): TGTGCCAGCAGTTGCTCAGGGATGCTTAACTATGGCTACACCTTC.

The V and J genes are TRBV28 and TRBJ2-7; the D gene is possibly TRBD1 (6 bases). The germline CDR1 and CDR2 sequences are MDHEN and SYDVKM. Deletions cut 2 bases from V and 3 bases from J, with 17 bases between. The CDR3 is 16 residues long. The CDR3 here is CASSLGPTGLSYEQYF. The CDR3 DNA reads TGTGCCAGCAGTTTAGGCCCCACAGGGTTAAGCTACGAGCAGTACTTC.

The chain links TRBV7-9 to TRBJ2-5, with D tentatively TRBD2 (7 bases). V was clipped by 4 bases and J by 5 bases, with 20 bases between them. This CDR3 has 16 amino acids. Germline CDR1 reads SEHNR; CDR2 reads FQNEAQ (reference sequence). CDR3 sequence (DNA): TGTGCCAGCAGCTCTCGGGGGGACACTGACGGGGAGACCCAGTACTTC. Its translation is CASSSRGDTDGETQYF.

V gene TRBV20-1 combines with J gene TRBJ1-1, with 8 bases lining up with TRBD1. J lost 5 bases, V lost 6 bases, and 8 bases had no gene match. Germline values: CDR1 DFQATT, CDR2 SNEGSKA (reference sequence). This CDR3 has 13 residues. DNA of the CDR3: TGCAGTGCCGAGGGACAGGCGGCGACTGAAGCTTTCTTT. It is translated as CSAEGQAATEAFF.

This chain links TRBV29-1 with TRBJ2-7, with 7 bases identical to TRBD2. Near its end, the DNA agrees better with TRBJ2-5, so the J call may be wrong. Germline CDR1 reads SQVTM; CDR2 reads ANQGSEA. CDR3 length: 13 residues. This CDR3 is CSVDQVGGETQYF. CDR3 nucleotides: TGCAGCGTTGATCAGGTGGGAGGGGAGACCCAGTACTTC.

The rearrangement uses TRBV28 and TRBJ2-7, with D perhaps TRBD2 (5 bases). V was shortened by 7 bases and J by 1 base, with 29 bases between the two germline ends. The CDR3 runs to 19 residues. CDR1 MDHEN and CDR2 SYDVKM come from the germline V gene. CDR3 DNA sequence: TGTGCCAGCACCCCAAGTAGAGGGATCGGTGGAATGAGTTCCTACGAGCAGTACTTC. The encoded protein is CASTPSRGIGGMSSYEQYF.

This clonotype showed up just a few times. The CDR3 spells CASSPSRDFHEQYF. The DNA of the CDR3 is TGTGCCAGCAGCCCCTCCCGGGACTTCCACGAGCAGTACTTC. V gene TRBV7-2 combines with J gene TRBJ2-5, with a tentative D call TRBD2 (6 bases). The DNA end lines up better with TRBJ2-7; the J call may be wrong. The V gene's germline CDR1 is SGHTA and CDR2 FQGNSA. CDR3 length: 14 amino acids.

Only a few counts were recorded for this clonotype. V usage is TRBV7-2 and J usage is TRBJ2-6; D uncertain. The CDR3 length is 17 residues. From germline, CDR1 is SGHTA and CDR2 FQGNSA. V gave up 5 bases and J gave up 0 bases, with 14 bases separating them. CDR3 sequence reads: CASSLRGLFSGANVLTF. The CDR3, as DNA: TGTGCCAGCAGCCTCCGTGGGCTGTTCTCTGGGGCCAACGTCCTGACTTTC.

As for this clonotype: A junction boundary mismatches the germline segment, possibly from a read error. The genes are TRBV4-3 and TRBJ2-1; D is ambiguous. Germline CDR1 reads LGHNA; CDR2 reads YSLEER. CDR3 size: 15 residues. CDR3 nucleotide sequence: TGCGCTAGCAGCCAAGACTTGGCCCCAAGGTATGAGCAGTTCTTC. Translated, it gives CASSQDLAPRYEQFF.

The rearrangement links TRBV11-2 to TRBJ2-1; 8 positions match TRBD1. V was pared by 0 bases and J by 7 bases, with 11 bases of the junction left unmatched. This CDR3 region has 17 residues. The germline gives CDR1 SGHAT, CDR2 FQNNGV. The CDR3 nucleotides read TGTGCCAGCAGCTTAGAAAGTCGCAGGGGGCCGAGAAATGAGCAGTTCTTC. This encodes CASSLESRRGPRNEQFF.

The rearrangement links TRBV11-2 to TRBJ2-3; D might be TRBD2 (7 bases). The CDR3 is made up of 17 amino acids. In germline, CDR1 is SGHAT, CDR2 FQNNGV. The V end was cut by 0 bases, the J end by 1 base, with 14 bases between. CDR3 amino acids: CASSLDLGGGGTDTQYF. The CDR3 DNA is TGTGCCAGCAGCTTAGATCTTGGAGGGGGGGGCACAGATACGCAGTATTTT.